These 20 T cell receptor beta chains came from one sample sequenced in a study of post-analysis software for immune sequencing data. Study outcomes and limitations: TRBV segments more frequent in patients than in controls numbered roughly 5 and included TRBV5-6, TRBV5-1 and TRBV20-1.

Unique molecular identifiers tagged the TCR beta cDNA libraries. TCRdb processed the PCR reads anew with MiXCR; each CDR3 protein has one entry. Among approximately 180,000 distinct CDR3 sequences listed, approximately 30% were seen once. Their antigen targets remain unknown. Sequencing was done on a sample of blood. These receptors originate from a girl aged 5 to 17 with multiple sclerosis.

This clonotype was picked up many times. This rearrangement joins TRBV3-1 to TRBJ2-7, with D perhaps TRBD2 (6 bases). V was cut by 4 bases and J by 3 bases, with 16 bases left in between. The CDR3 runs 15 residues. From germline, CDR1 is LGHDT and CDR2 YNNKEL (reference sequence). CDR3 region: CASSRQHRGYYEQYF. The CDR3 nucleotides read TGTGCCAGCAGCCGACAGCACCGGGGGTACTACGAGCAGTACTTC.

As regards this clonotype: A much larger clone is a single base away; this may be a read error. V usage is TRBV29-1 and J usage is TRBJ2-7, with no clear D. CDR3 length: 12 amino acids. Germline V gives CDR1 SQVTM, CDR2 ANQGSEA. DNA of the CDR3: TGCAGCGTCCGAGGAACCTCCTGCGAGCAGTACTTC. It translates to CSVRGTSCEQYF.

Worth noting for this clonotype: At one of its ends the junction is not consistent with the germline gene, which may arise from a read error. The rearrangement joins TRBV5-1 to TRBJ1-4; D might be TRBD1 (6 bases). Germline CDR1 reads SGHRS; CDR2 reads YFSETQ. The CDR3 has 14 amino acids. CDR3 in DNA: TGCGCCAGCAGCACCGGGGGCGGGAATGAAAAGCTGTTTTTT. Residues: CASSTGGGNEKLFF. The variable domain in full, with the rest retrieved from reference TRBV5-1 and TRBJ1-4, is KAGVTQTPRYLIKTRGQQVTLSCSPISGHRSVSWYQQTPGQGLQFLFEYFSETQRNKGNFPGRFSGRQFSNSRSEMNVSTLELGDSALYLCASSTGGGNEKLFFGSGTQLSVL.

At least ten counts were recorded for this clonotype. The chain recombines TRBV20-1 with TRBJ2-1; 13 nucleotides match TRBD2. The CDR3 runs to 16 residues. The V gene's germline CDR1 is DFQATT and CDR2 SNEGSKA (reference sequence). Trimming took 3 bases from V and 9 from J; bases not matched to a gene: 11. CDR3 DNA: TGCAGTGCTAGCGAATGGGGGACTAGCGGGAACGGTGAGCAGTTCTTC. As protein: CSASEWGTSGNGEQFF.

In this sample, this clonotype turned up many times. The chain combines TRBV6-5 with TRBJ2-3; 8 positions match TRBD2. This CDR3 is built from 19 residues. J was trimmed by 0 bases and V by 5 bases; bases with no gene match: 16. The germline V gene encodes CDR1 MNHEY and CDR2 SVGAGI. In DNA form, the CDR3 reads TGTGCCAGCAGTCACCTGGGACTAGGGGGACGTCCTAGCACAGATACGCAGTATTTT. Translating gives CASSHLGLGGRPSTDTQYF.

This clonotype was observed at least ten times. This chain joins TRBV27 and TRBJ2-7; 10 nucleotides line up with TRBD1. Germline loops: CDR1 MNHEY, CDR2 SMNVEV (reference sequence). This CDR3 has 14 amino acids. Trimming cost V 6 bases and J 2 bases; bases outside gene matches: 4. The CDR3 spells CASRKGTGAYEQYF. CDR3 sequence (DNA): TGTGCCAGCAGGAAGGGGACAGGGGCCTACGAGCAGTACTTC.

As DNA, the CDR3 is TGTGCCAGCAGTTACTCGAGCCCGAAGATGGGTGAGCAGTTCTTC. This gives the protein CASSYSSPKMGEQFF. The chain has TRBV6-2 or TRBV6-3 and TRBJ2-1; no definite D call. The V gene's germline CDR1 is MNHEY and CDR2 SVGEGT. CDR3 length equals 15 residues. Trimming stripped 0 bases from V and 9 bases from J, with 15 bases between.

Only a few counts were recorded for this clonotype. The chain uses TRBV24-1 and TRBJ2-1, with D perhaps matching TRBD1 or TRBD2 (6 bases each). With 8 bases removed from V and 5 bases from J, the gap between germline ends came to 21 bases. This CDR3 comprises 16 residues. CDR1 is KGHDR, CDR2 SFDVKD, per germline. CDR3 protein: CATKGVGSGEHNEQFF. The CDR3 nucleotides read TGTGCCACCAAGGGGGTCGGGTCGGGAGAACACAATGAGCAGTTCTTC.

The CDR3 DNA follows: TGTGCCTGGAGTTCGTGGGAGGGGTCCTACGAGCAGTACTTC. It codes for CAWSSWEGSYEQYF. The chain combines TRBV30 with TRBJ2-7, with 7 nucleotides matching TRBD2. After removal of 2 bases from V and 1 base from J, the junction contained 5 bases not matched to a gene. The CDR3 is made up of 14 amino acids. Germline CDR1 reads GTSNPN; CDR2 reads SVGIG (reference sequence).

This clonotype showed up just a few times. The V and J genes are TRBV6-1 and TRBJ1-2; tentatively, D is TRBD1 (6 bases). V was shortened by 6 bases and J by 2 bases, with 10 bases between the two germline ends. Germline lookup yields CDR1 MNHNS and CDR2 SASEGT. This CDR3 comprises 13 residues. CDR3 amino acids: CASRTGQNYGYTF. CDR3 sequence (DNA): TGTGCCAGCAGGACGGGACAAAACTATGGCTACACCTTC.

This chain connects TRBV5-1 to TRBJ1-1, with D hard to call. Germline CDR1 SGHRS, CDR2 YFSETQ. Trimming shortened V by 1 base and J by 3 bases, and 13 bases separated the two germline ends. This CDR3 is built from 15 residues. The CDR3 region is CASSLRRALDTEAFF. The DNA for the CDR3 is TGCGCCAGCAGCTTGCGGCGGGCGTTGGACACTGAAGCTTTCTTT.

This clonotype occurred many times. The CDR3 region has the DNA TGTGCCAGCAGCTTAGCTCGGCTAGCGGGAGTGAAGACAGATACGCAGTATTTT. Translated: CASSLARLAGVKTDTQYF. The chain has TRBV7-6 and TRBJ2-3, with 10 bases aligning to TRBD2. This CDR3 spans 18 amino acids. The V segment lost 0 bases and the J segment 3 bases; nucleotides outside the gene matches: 9. The germline gives CDR1 SGHVS, CDR2 FNYEAQ.

There are a few counts of this clonotype. The chain employs TRBV11-2 and TRBJ1-1; D is undetermined. CDR1 and CDR2 (germline): SGHAT, FQNNGV. This CDR3 has 11 residues. Trimming cost V 1 base and J 10 bases, with 7 bases left between them. CDR3 DNA: TGTGCCAGCAGCTTAGTTGGGCGAGCTTTCTTT. It translates to CASSLVGRAFF.

Remarks on this clonotype: A read error may produce the germline difference seen at one junction end. The chain joins TRBV2 to TRBJ2-7; 9 nucleotides agree with TRBD1. This CDR3 has 14 residues. Germline-derived CDR1 and CDR2 are SNHLY and FYNNEI. The CDR3 DNA reads as TGTGCCTGCGAACCCGGACAGGGGCCCGACGAGCGGTACTTC. Translated, it gives CACEPGQGPDERYF.

The chain uses TRBV5-1 and TRBJ2-1; 8 nucleotides agree with TRBD2. This CDR3 comprises 16 residues. Germline CDR1 reads SGHRS; CDR2 reads YFSETQ. The V segment lost 0 bases and the J segment 9 bases; nucleotides outside the gene matches: 11. In DNA, the CDR3 is TGCGCCAGCAGCTTGGCCCCCGGGACTAGTGTTGGTGAGCAGTTCTTC. Its protein product is CASSLAPGTSVGEQFF.

A note on this clonotype: A much larger clonotype is one base distant, so this may be a read error. Because the CDR3 is missing its conserved closing phenylalanine or tryptophan, this is likely a read error. CDR3: CASSRQEQETQYV. The CDR3 nucleotides are TGCGCCAGCTCGCGACAGGAGCAAGAGACCCAGTACGTC. V usage is TRBV5-1 and J usage is TRBJ2-5; a possible D gene is TRBD1 (6 bases). The CDR3 totals 13 residues. Trimming pared 7 bases from V and 2 bases from J, leaving 12 bases between. Germline lookup yields CDR1 SGHRS and CDR2 YFSETQ.

Worth noting for this clonotype: A read error is possible here, since a much larger clone lies one base away. The chain has TRBV12-3 or TRBV12-4 and TRBJ2-7, with 7 bases identical to TRBD1. The CDR3 is 14 residues long. CDR3 bases: TGTGCCAGCACCAGACAGGGCTTGAAACACGAGCGGTACTTC. Its protein product is CASTRQGLKHERYF.

This clonotype was seen ten or more times. The chain combines TRBV5-5 with TRBJ1-5; 8 nucleotides line up with TRBD1. The CDR3 covers 14 residues. V gave up 4 bases and J gave up 5 bases; unmatched junction bases: 5. Germline V gene sequence: CDR1 SGHKS, CDR2 YYEKEE (reference sequence). The CDR3 region is CASSVDRVYQPQHF. In DNA form, the CDR3 reads TGTGCCAGCAGCGTGGACAGGGTTTATCAGCCCCAGCATTTT. The full variable domain, its missing parts supplied by reference TRBV5-5 and TRBJ1-5, is DAGVTQSPTHLIKTRGQQVTLRCSPISGHKSVSWYQQVLGQGPQFIFQYYEKEERGRGNFPDRFSARQFPNYSSELNVNALLLGDSALYLCASSVDRVYQPQHFGDGTRLSIL.

This clonotype showed up many times. This chain uses TRBV20-1 with TRBJ2-7; the D gene is possibly TRBD2 (5 bases). There are 10 residues in the CDR3. The V end was cut by 6 bases, the J end by 3 bases, with 6 bases between. CDR1 and CDR2 from the germline V gene are DFQATT and SNEGSKA (reference sequence). The CDR3 DNA reads TGCAGTGCCGGACTCTACGAGCAGTACTTC. Its protein is CSAGLYEQYF.

This clonotype was found many times. The chain joins TRBV6-5 to TRBJ2-7; D gene uncertain. CDR3 length: 14 amino acids. V dropped 2 bases and J dropped 2 bases, with 10 bases sitting between them. Germline V gene lookup returns CDR1 MNHEY and CDR2 SVGAGI. The CDR3 loop reads CASSYGSTTYEQYF. The CDR3 bases are TGTGCCAGCAGTTACGGTTCAACAACCTACGAGCAGTACTTC.